Each of the 26 T cell receptor beta chains below was sequenced from the same sample in a study of breast tumors, draining lymph nodes, adjacent tissues. One entry per CDR3 protein results from TCRdb running MiXCR on the multiplex PCR reads. The sample has over 200,000 distinct CDR3 sequences; less than 40% are singletons. Breast cancer patients provided tissue from their axillary draining lymph nodes. The sample consisted of axillary lymph node tissue. Receptors originate from a female donor with breast cancer. Some clones in this sample may be carry-over from other donors' samples.

This chain uses TRBV20-1 with TRBJ2-3, with D unresolved. The germline gives CDR1 DFQATT, CDR2 SNEGSKA (reference sequence). The CDR3 runs to 11 residues. The germline V and J ends were trimmed by 1 base and 5 bases, with 4 bases remaining between them. This CDR3 reads CSARGEDTQYF. The CDR3 DNA reads TGCAGTGCTAGAGGGGAAGATACGCAGTATTTT.

This clonotype was counted only a few times. The chain couples TRBV11-2 to TRBJ2-7; 8 nucleotides line up with TRBD2. The length of the CDR3 is 19 residues. After removal of 5 bases from V and 3 bases from J, the junction contained 21 bases not matched to a gene. Germline V gene data show CDR1 as SGHAT and CDR2 as FQNNGV. CDR3 sequence (DNA): TGTGCCAGCAGCGCTGGAAGGGACTCGCGGGAGGAGGGGGACTACGAGCAGTACTTC. Protein: CASSAGRDSREEGDYEQYF.

This clonotype was found a few times. The rearrangement joins TRBV11-2 to TRBJ2-1; 9 bases line up with TRBD1. The CDR3 has 15 residues. Trimming cost V 4 bases and J 7 bases; bases outside gene matches: 8. The germline V gene has CDR1 SGHAT and CDR2 FQNNGV. The CDR3 DNA sequence: TGTGCCAGCAGCTCTACTGGGACAGGGAAGAATGAGCAGTTCTTC. Its protein is CASSSTGTGKNEQFF.

J is TRBJ2-1 and V is TRBV3-1; D is unresolved. Germline values: CDR1 LGHDT, CDR2 YNNKEL (reference sequence). CDR3 length: 11 residues. V was cut by 8 bases and J by 6 bases, with 8 bases left in between. The CDR3 loop is CASGPGNEQFF. DNA for the CDR3: TGTGCCAGCGGCCCTGGCAATGAGCAGTTCTTC.

This clonotype has a handful of counts. The chain recombines TRBV4-3 with TRBJ2-1, with TRBD2 identical over 12 bases. Germline loops: CDR1 LGHNA, CDR2 YSLEER. The CDR3 length is 17 residues. V shed 4 bases and J 4 bases; nucleotides not matched to a gene: 8. The CDR3 is CASSPRLAGGLYNEQFF. CDR3 DNA sequence: TGCGCCAGCAGCCCCCGGCTAGCGGGGGGGTTATACAATGAGCAGTTCTTC.

This clonotype was counted many times. This sequence joins TRBV7-9 and TRBJ2-3; 12 nucleotides line up with TRBD2. In germline, CDR1 is SEHNR, CDR2 FQNEAQ (reference sequence). The CDR3 is 17 amino acids. The trim removed 1 base at V and 5 bases at J, leaving 7 bases unmatched. The CDR3 DNA reads as TGTGCCAGCAGCTTAGAATGGCTAGCGGGAGGGAAAGATACGCAGTATTTT. Protein sequence: CASSLEWLAGGKDTQYF.

This clonotype has a handful of counts. A read error may explain this, as a much larger clone is one base away. The chain links TRBV7-2 to TRBJ2-5; 8 bases agree with TRBD1. In germline, CDR1 is SGHTA, CDR2 FQGNSA. This CDR3 has 15 amino acids. CDR3 sequence: CASSLARQGWETQHF. The CDR3 DNA follows: TGTGCCAGCAGCTTAGCGCGACAGGGGTGGGAGACCCAGCACTTC.

This clonotype was counted at least ten times. This chain uses TRBV24-1 with TRBJ2-3, with TRBD1 matching 8 bases. V shed 4 bases, J shed 2 bases, and the junction held 7 bases outside the gene matches. Germline V CDR1 and CDR2: KGHDR, SFDVKD. The CDR3 totals 16 residues. Here the CDR3 DNA reads TGTGCCACCAGTGACCCCGGGACAGGAATCACAGATACGCAGTATTTT. This codes for CATSDPGTGITDTQYF.

This clonotype was counted at least ten times. The CDR3 loop is CASSQWGLAGETDTQYF. The CDR3, as DNA: TGTGCCAGCAGCCAATGGGGACTAGCGGGTGAGACAGATACGCAGTATTTT. V is TRBV4-2 and J is TRBJ2-3, with TRBD2 identical over 12 bases. Germline assignment: CDR1 LGHNA and CDR2 YNFKEQ. The CDR3 runs 17 residues. V was clipped by 2 bases and J by 3 bases; unmatched bases: 6.

This clonotype was observed a handful of times. This rearrangement joins TRBV6-5 to TRBJ1-2; possibly TRBD1 for D (5 bases). With 0 bases removed from V and 8 bases from J, the gap between germline ends came to 16 bases. CDR1 MNHEY and CDR2 SVGAGI come from the germline V gene. CDR3 length equals 15 residues. The chain's CDR3 is CASSYSTAGRAGYTF. CDR3 nucleotide sequence: TGTGCCAGCAGTTACTCGACGGCAGGGCGGGCAGGCTACACCTTC.

The chain couples TRBV7-2 to TRBJ1-3; D not resolved. Germline V gives CDR1 SGHTA, CDR2 FQGNSA. The CDR3 consists of 13 residues. The V end lost 6 bases, the J end lost 7 bases, and 13 bases lay between the germline ends. The CDR3 DNA reads TGTGCCAGCAGTCCAGAGGTCGGGAACACCATATATTTT. Protein sequence: CASSPEVGNTIYF.

This clonotype was seen a few times. One junction end does not reproduce the germline sequence, and a read error may be involved. The chain employs TRBV7-6 and TRBJ2-5; 7 positions match TRBD2. This CDR3 is built from 17 residues. Germline V gene data show CDR1 as SGHVS and CDR2 as FNYEAQ. This CDR3 is CASSYPGLPPSQEPQYF. As DNA, the CDR3 is TGTGCCAGCAGCTACCCGGGACTACCCCCATCACAAGAGCCCCAGTACTTC.

Comments on this clonotype: A much larger clone lies a single base off, so this may be a read error. The rearrangement links TRBV20-1 to TRBJ2-5; tentatively, D is TRBD2 (5 bases). Trimming took 0 bases from V and 7 from J, leaving 18 bases between them. The CDR3 is 15 amino acids. CDR1 and CDR2 (germline): DFQATT, SNEGSKA (reference sequence). CDR3 residues: CSAREWAPGGGTQYF. CDR3 in DNA: TGCAGTGCTAGAGAATGGGCCCCGGGCGGAGGGACCCAGTACTTC.

In its sample, this clonotype was seen many times. The chain combines TRBV10-3 with TRBJ2-6, with D unresolved. Trimming cost V 4 bases and J 0 bases, with 7 bases left between them. Germline V gene lookup returns CDR1 ENHRY and CDR2 SYGVKD. The CDR3 has 15 amino acids. The CDR3 DNA reads as TGTGCCATCAGTGGACGGAACTCTGGGGCCAACGTCCTGACTTTC. Its protein product is CAISGRNSGANVLTF.

This clonotype occurred many times. The V gene is TRBV24-1, the J gene TRBJ2-7, with 8 bases lining up with TRBD1. The CDR3 covers 17 residues. V lost 3 bases and J lost 0; bases outside the gene matches: 9. Germline CDR1 is KGHDR and CDR2 is SFDVKD. The CDR3 reads CATSDGGPGQASYEQYF. CDR3 DNA sequence: TGTGCCACCAGTGATGGGGGGCCGGGACAGGCCTCCTACGAGCAGTACTTC.

In regard to this clonotype: One junction end disagrees with the germline gene, perhaps due to a read error. The chain carries TRBV20-1 and TRBJ2-5, with D uncertain. The CDR3 covers 12 residues. CDR1 and CDR2 from the germline V gene are DFQATT and SNEGSKA (reference sequence). CDR3 protein: CSARGDKETRYF. DNA of the CDR3: TGCAGTGCTAGAGGCGACAAAGAGACCCGGTACTTC.

J is TRBJ1-2 and V is TRBV25-1, with D perhaps TRBD1 (5 bases). The CDR3 spans 16 residues. Germline V gives CDR1 MGHDK, CDR2 SYGVNS. Trimming left V 5 bases short and J 8 bases short, with 24 bases between. CDR3 bases: TGTGCCAGCAGTACTCACATACCGGGACTAGCGGGAGGCTACACCTTC. This translates into CASSTHIPGLAGGYTF.

This clonotype was seen repeatedly, ten times or more. The chain recombines TRBV20-1 with TRBJ2-1, with TRBD2 identical over 12 bases. The junction had 7 bases not matched to a gene; V was cut back by 6 bases and J by 7 bases. The CDR3 loop spans 14 amino acids. CDR1 is DFQATT and CDR2 is SNEGSKA in the germline V gene (reference sequence). The CDR3 region is CSAKTSGSWNEQFF. The CDR3 coding sequence is TGCAGTGCCAAGACTAGCGGGAGTTGGAATGAGCAGTTCTTC.

Of note for this clonotype: Sequence at one end of the junction differs from germline and may be a read error. The chain uses TRBV6-6 and TRBJ2-3; D gene ambiguous. The CDR3 is 13 residues long. Germline lookup yields CDR1 MNHNY and CDR2 SVGAGI (reference sequence). CDR3 region: CASSHSRGDTQYF. In DNA form, the CDR3 reads TGTGCCAGCAGTCACTCTCGAGGAGATACGCAGTATTTT.

This clonotype was picked up many times. The rearrangement joins TRBV5-1 to TRBJ1-6; no firm D call. Germline V gene sequence: CDR1 SGHRS, CDR2 YFSETQ. Trimming stripped 1 base from V and 1 base from J, with 0 bases between. This CDR3 region has 13 residues. The CDR3 coding sequence is TGCGCCAGCAGCTTGTCCTATAATTCACCCCTCCACTTT. Translating gives CASSLSYNSPLHF.

This clonotype has at least ten counts. V is TRBV19 and J is TRBJ2-5; D gene ambiguous. The V end was cut by 0 bases, the J end by 2 bases, with 10 bases between. Germline loops: CDR1 LNHDA, CDR2 SQIVND (reference sequence). The CDR3 spans 15 residues. This chain's CDR3 is CASSIERRSQETQYF. CDR3 bases: TGTGCCAGTAGTATAGAACGACGATCGCAAGAGACCCAGTACTTC.

Details on this clonotype: A read error may explain this, as a much larger clone is one base away. V usage is TRBV12-3 or TRBV12-4 and J usage is TRBJ2-1; D could derive from TRBD1 or TRBD2 (5 bases each). Trimming left V 3 bases short and J 7 bases short, with 16 bases between. CDR3 length: 15 amino acids. CDR3 sequence: CASSFMAGSANEQFF. CDR3 nucleotides: TGTGCCAGCAGTTTCATGGCAGGGAGCGCGAATGAGCAGTTCTTC.

The chain links TRBV24-1 to TRBJ1-4, with 8 bases identical to TRBD1. With 2 bases clipped from V and 3 bases from J, the junction kept 7 bases outside the gene matches. CDR1 and CDR2 from the germline V gene are KGHDR and SFDVKD. This CDR3 spans 17 amino acids. The CDR3 bases are TGTGCCACCAGTGATTCCCTCAGGGGGCGGGCTAATGAAAAACTGTTTTTT. It encodes CATSDSLRGRANEKLFF.

This clonotype appeared a few times. The V and J genes are TRBV5-4 and TRBJ2-1, with TRBD2 matching over 7 bases. Losses at the gene ends were 0 bases for V and 0 bases for J; bases not matched to a gene: 3. This CDR3 is built from 16 residues. CDR1 is SGHNT, CDR2 YYREEE, per germline (reference sequence). CDR3: CASSLAGGFSYNEQFF. The CDR3 DNA follows: TGTGCCAGCAGCTTGGCGGGAGGTTTCTCCTACAATGAGCAGTTCTTC.

The CDR3 DNA sequence: TGTGCCAGCAGTTACTTTTCGAGGGGGTACGAGCAGTACTTC. It encodes CASSYFSRGYEQYF. The chain couples TRBV27 to TRBJ2-7; a weak D match, TRBD1 (6 bases). The CDR3 loop spans 14 amino acids. V dropped 4 bases and J dropped 4 bases, with 14 bases sitting between them. Germline V gene lookup returns CDR1 MNHEY and CDR2 SMNVEV (reference sequence).

With regard to this clonotype: A much larger clone lies a single base off, so this may be a read error. This chain uses TRBV20-1 with TRBJ2-7; perhaps D is TRBD1 or TRBD2 (7 bases each). The CDR3 consists of 14 residues. Trimming removed 5 bases at V and 7 bases at J, with 21 bases between. CDR1 is DFQATT and CDR2 is SNEGSKA in the germline V gene (reference sequence). The CDR3 here is CSASRGRGGTEQYF. The CDR3 DNA reads TGCAGTGCTTCGAGAGGCAGGGGGGGAACGGAGCAGTACTTC.